This TCR beta chain comes out of a study of cytomegalovirus exposure and HLA in healthy donors. Primers for the PCR totalled 60 Vbeta and 13 Jbeta. The protocol was immunoSEQ multiplex PCR, while the TCRdb copy is restricted to in-frame clones and leaves out a portion. Here the sample spans 150,000 to 200,000 clones, 80% to 85% being singletons. Germline V lookup: CDR1 MNHEY, CDR2 SMNVEV (reference sequence). Trimming stripped 5 bases from V and 0 bases from J, with 13 bases between. CDR3 length: 15 residues. The sequence was collected from a woman younger than 35 in good health and CMV-seropositive. The chain uses TRBV27 and TRBJ1-1; D ambiguous. The specimen sequenced was PBMCs. This CDR3 is CASSKRIMMNTEAFF. The DNA for the CDR3 is TGTGCCAGCAGTAAGAGGATTATGATGAACACTGAAGCTTTCTTT.